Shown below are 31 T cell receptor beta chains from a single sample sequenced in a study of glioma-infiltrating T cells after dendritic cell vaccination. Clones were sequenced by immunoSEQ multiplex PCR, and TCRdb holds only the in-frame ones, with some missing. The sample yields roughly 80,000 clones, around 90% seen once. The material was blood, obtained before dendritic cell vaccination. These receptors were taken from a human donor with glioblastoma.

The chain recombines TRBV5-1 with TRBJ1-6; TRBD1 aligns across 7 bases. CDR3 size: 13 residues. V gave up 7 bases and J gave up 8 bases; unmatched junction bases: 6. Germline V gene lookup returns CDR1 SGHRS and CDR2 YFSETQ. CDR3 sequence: CASSGDRDSPLHF. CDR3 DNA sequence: TGCGCCAGCTCAGGGGACAGAGATTCACCCCTCCACTTT.

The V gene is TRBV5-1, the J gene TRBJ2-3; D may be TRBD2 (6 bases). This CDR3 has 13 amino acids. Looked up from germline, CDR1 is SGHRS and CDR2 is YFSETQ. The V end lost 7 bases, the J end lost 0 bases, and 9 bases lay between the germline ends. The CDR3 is CASQSGSTDTQYF. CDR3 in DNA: TGCGCCAGCCAAAGCGGGAGCACAGATACGCAGTATTTT.

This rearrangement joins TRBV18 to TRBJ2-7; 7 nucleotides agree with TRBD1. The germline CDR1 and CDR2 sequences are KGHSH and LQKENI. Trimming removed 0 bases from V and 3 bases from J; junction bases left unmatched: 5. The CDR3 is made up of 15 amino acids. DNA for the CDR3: TGTGCCAGCTCACCACCATCAGGACAGGACTACGAGCAGTACTTC. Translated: CASSPPSGQDYEQYF.

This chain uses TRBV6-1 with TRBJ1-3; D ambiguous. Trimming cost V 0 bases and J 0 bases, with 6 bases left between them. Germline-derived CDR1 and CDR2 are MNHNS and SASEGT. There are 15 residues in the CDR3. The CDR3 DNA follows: TGTGCCAGCAGTGAAGCGTACTACTCTGGAAACACCATATATTTT. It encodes CASSEAYYSGNTIYF.

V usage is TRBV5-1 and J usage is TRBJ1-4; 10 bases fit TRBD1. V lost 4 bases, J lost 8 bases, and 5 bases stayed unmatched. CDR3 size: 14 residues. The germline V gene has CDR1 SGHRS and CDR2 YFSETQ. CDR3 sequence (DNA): TGCGCCAGCAGCGGCGGGACAGGGGACGAAAAACTGTTTTTT. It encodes CASSGGTGDEKLFF.

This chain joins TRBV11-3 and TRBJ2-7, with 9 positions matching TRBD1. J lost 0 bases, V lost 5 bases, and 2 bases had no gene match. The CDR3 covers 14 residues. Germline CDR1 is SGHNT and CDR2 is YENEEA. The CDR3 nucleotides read TGTGCCAGCAGCGTGGACAGGGGCTCCTACGAGCAGTACTTC. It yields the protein CASSVDRGSYEQYF.

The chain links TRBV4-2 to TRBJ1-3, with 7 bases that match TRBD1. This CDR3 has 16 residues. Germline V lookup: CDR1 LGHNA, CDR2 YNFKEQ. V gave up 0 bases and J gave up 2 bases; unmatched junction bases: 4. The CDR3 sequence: CASSQEQGEAGNTIYF. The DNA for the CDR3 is TGTGCCAGCAGCCAAGAGCAGGGGGAAGCTGGAAACACCATATATTTT.

CDR3 region: CASRAGRNYEQYF. The DNA of the CDR3 is TGCGCCAGCAGGGCGGGTAGGAACTACGAGCAGTACTTC. V gene TRBV10-2 combines with J gene TRBJ2-7; TRBD2 might be the D (5 bases). CDR3 length equals 13 residues. CDR1 and CDR2 from the germline V gene are WSHSY and SAAADI. V was pared by 6 bases and J by 3 bases, with 12 bases between.

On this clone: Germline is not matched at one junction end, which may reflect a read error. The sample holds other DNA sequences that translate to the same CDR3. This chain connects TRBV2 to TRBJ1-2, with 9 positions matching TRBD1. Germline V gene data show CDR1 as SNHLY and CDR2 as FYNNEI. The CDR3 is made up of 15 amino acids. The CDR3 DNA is TGTGCCAGCAGTGGCGGGACAGGGTACACCTATGGCTACACTTTC. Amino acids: CASSGGTGYTYGYTF.

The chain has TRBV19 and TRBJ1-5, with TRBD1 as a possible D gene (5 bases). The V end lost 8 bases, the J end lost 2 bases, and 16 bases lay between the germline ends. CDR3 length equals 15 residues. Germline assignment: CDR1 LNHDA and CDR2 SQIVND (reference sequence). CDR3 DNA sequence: TGTGCCAGTTCCCCCCCAGGGTGGGGCAATCAGCCCCAGCATTTT. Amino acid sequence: CASSPPGWGNQPQHF.

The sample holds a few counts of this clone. The CDR3 region has the DNA TGTGCCAGCAGAATAAGCGGGAGTAGCGCAGATACGCAGTATTTT. It encodes CASRISGSSADTQYF. The genes are TRBV6-4 and TRBJ2-3; 8 positions match TRBD2. The CDR3 runs to 15 residues. Germline CDR1 and CDR2: MRHNA and SNTAGT. V lost 6 bases to trimming and J lost 4 bases; unmatched junction nucleotides: 9.

The CDR3, as DNA: TGTGCCAGCAGTTCCGGTAGCGGGGCTCGTGCTGAAGCTTTCTTT. This gives the protein CASSSGSGARAEAFF. This rearrangement joins TRBV6-5 to TRBJ1-1, with D tentatively TRBD1 (5 bases). V lost 4 bases and J lost 6, with 18 bases in between. CDR1 is MNHEY and CDR2 is SVGAGI in the germline V gene. This CDR3 has 15 residues.

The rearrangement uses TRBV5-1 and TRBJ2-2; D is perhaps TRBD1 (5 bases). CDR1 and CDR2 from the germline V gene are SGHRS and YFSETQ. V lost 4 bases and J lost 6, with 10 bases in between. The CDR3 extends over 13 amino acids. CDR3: CASSTGSAGELFF. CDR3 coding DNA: TGCGCCAGCAGCACAGGATCCGCCGGGGAGCTGTTTTTT. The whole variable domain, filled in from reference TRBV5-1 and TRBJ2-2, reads KAGVTQTPRYLIKTRGQQVTLSCSPISGHRSVSWYQQTPGQGLQFLFEYFSETQRNKGNFPGRFSGRQFSNSRSEMNVSTLELGDSALYLCASSTGSAGELFFGEGSRLTVL.

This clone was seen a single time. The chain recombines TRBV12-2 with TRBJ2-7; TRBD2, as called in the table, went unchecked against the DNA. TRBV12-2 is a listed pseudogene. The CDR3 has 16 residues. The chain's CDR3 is CASRLARGGPSYEQYF. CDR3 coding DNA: TGTGCAAGTCGCTTAGCTAGGGGGGGTCCCTCCTACGAGCAGTACTTC.

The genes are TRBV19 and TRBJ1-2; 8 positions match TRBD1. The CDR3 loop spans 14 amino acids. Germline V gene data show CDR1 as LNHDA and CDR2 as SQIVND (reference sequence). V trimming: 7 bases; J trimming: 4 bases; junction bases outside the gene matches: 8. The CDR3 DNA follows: TGTGCCAGTATCGGGACAGGAAAAATCTATGGCTACACCTTC. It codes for CASIGTGKIYGYTF.

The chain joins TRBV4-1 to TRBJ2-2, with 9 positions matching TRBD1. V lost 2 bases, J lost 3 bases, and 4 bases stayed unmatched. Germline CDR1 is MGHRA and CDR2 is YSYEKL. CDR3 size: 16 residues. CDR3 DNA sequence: TGCGCCAGCAGCCAACAACAGGGGGCTTACACCGGGGAGCTGTTTTTT. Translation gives CASSQQQGAYTGELFF.

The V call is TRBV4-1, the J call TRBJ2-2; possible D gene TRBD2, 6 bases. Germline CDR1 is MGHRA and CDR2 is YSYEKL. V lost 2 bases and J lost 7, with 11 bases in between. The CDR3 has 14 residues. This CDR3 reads CASSQRDSNGELFF. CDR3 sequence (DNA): TGCGCCAGCAGCCAACGGGACTCCAACGGGGAGCTGTTTTTT.

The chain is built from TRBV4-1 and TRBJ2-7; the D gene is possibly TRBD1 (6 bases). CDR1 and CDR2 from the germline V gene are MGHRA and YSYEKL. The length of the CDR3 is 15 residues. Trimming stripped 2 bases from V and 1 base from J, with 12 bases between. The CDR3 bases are TGCGCCAGCAGCCAAACTCCCGGACAGTCCTACGAGCAGTACTTC. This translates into CASSQTPGQSYEQYF.

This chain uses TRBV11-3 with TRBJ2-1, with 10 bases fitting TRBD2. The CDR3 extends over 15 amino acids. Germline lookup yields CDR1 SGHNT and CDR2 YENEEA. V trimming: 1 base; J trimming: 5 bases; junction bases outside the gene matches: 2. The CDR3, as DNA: TGTGCCAGCAGCTTAGTAGCGGGAGGAAACAATGAGCAGTTCTTC. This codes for CASSLVAGGNNEQFF.

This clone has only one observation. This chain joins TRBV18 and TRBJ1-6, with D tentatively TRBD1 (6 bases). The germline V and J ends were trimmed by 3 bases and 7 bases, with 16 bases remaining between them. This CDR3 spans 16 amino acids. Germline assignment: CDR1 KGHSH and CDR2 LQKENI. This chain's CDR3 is CASSPTDRYRNSPLHF. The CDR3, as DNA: TGTGCCAGCTCACCCACCGACAGGTACCGAAATTCACCCCTCCACTTT. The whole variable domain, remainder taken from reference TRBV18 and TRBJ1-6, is NAGVMQNPRHLVRRRGQEARLRCSPMKGHSHVYWYRQLPEEGLKFMVYLQKENIIDESGMPKERFSAEFPKEGPSILRIQQVVRGDSAAYFCASSPTDRYRNSPLHFGNGTRLTVT.

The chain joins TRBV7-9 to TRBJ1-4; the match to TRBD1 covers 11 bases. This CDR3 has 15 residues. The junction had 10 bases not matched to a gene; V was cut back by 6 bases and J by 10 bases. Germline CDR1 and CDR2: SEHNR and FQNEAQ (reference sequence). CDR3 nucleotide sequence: TGTGCCAGCAGTTACCTGGACAGGGGGCTAGCAAAACTGTTTTTT. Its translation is CASSYLDRGLAKLFF.

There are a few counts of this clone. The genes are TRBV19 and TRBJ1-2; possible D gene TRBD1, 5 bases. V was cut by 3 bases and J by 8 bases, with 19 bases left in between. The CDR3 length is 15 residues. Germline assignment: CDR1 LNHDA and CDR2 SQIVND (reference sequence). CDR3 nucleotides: TGTGCCAGTAGTATCCGACAGAGTGGAATAGGCGGCTACACCTTC. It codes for CASSIRQSGIGGYTF.

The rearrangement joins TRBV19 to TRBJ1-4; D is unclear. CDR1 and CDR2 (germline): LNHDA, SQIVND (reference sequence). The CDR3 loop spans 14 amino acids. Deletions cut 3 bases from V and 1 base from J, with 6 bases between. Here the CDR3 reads CASSMRETNEKLFF. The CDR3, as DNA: TGTGCCAGTAGTATGAGGGAAACTAATGAAAAACTGTTTTTT.

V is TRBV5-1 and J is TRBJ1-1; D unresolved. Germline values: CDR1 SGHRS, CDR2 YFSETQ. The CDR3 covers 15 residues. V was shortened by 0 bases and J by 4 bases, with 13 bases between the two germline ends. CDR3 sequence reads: CASSLEVRGGTEAFF. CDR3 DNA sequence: TGCGCCAGCAGCTTGGAGGTCCGGGGAGGCACTGAAGCTTTCTTT.

The CDR3 sequence is CASSDTSGRGNEQFF. In DNA, the CDR3 is TGCGCCAGCAGCGATACTAGCGGGAGGGGAAATGAGCAGTTCTTC. V gene TRBV10-2 combines with J gene TRBJ2-1, with 13 nucleotides matching TRBD2. CDR3 size: 15 residues. V was pared by 6 bases and J by 7 bases, with 6 bases of the junction left unmatched. Germline CDR1 WSHSY, CDR2 SAAADI.

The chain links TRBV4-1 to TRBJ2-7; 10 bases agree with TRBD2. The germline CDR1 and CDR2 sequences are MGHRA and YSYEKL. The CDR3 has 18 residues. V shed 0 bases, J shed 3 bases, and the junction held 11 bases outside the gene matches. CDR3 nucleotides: TGCGCCAGCAGCCAAGAAGTGATAGCGGGGGGTTCTAACTACGAGCAGTACTTC. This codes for CASSQEVIAGGSNYEQYF.

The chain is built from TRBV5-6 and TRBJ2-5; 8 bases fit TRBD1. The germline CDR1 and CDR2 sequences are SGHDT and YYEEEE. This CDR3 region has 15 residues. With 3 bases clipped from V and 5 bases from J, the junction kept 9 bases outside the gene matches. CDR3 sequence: CASSWGTRGQETQYF. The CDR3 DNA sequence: TGTGCCAGCAGCTGGGGAACCAGGGGGCAGGAGACCCAGTACTTC.

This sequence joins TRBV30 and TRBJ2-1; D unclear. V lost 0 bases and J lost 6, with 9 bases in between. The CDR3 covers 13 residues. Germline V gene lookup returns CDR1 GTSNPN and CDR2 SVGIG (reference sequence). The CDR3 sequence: CAWSVGSFNEQFF. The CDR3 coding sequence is TGTGCCTGGAGTGTCGGTAGTTTCAATGAGCAGTTCTTC.

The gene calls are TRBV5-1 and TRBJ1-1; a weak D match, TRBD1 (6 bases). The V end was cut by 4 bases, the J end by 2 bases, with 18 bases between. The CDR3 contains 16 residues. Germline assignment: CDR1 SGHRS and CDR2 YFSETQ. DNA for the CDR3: TGCGCCAGCAGCCAAGTCACCGGGACACTTAACACTGAAGCTTTCTTT. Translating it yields CASSQVTGTLNTEAFF.

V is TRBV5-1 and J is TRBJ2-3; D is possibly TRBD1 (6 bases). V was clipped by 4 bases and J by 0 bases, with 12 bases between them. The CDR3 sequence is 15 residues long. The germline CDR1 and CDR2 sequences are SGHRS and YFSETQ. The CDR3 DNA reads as TGCGCCAGCAGCAACCAGGGGCTAAGCACAGATACGCAGTATTTT. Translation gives CASSNQGLSTDTQYF. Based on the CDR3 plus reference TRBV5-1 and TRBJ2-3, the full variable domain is KAGVTQTPRYLIKTRGQQVTLSCSPISGHRSVSWYQQTPGQGLQFLFEYFSETQRNKGNFPGRFSGRQFSNSRSEMNVSTLELGDSALYLCASSNQGLSTDTQYFGPGTRLTVL.

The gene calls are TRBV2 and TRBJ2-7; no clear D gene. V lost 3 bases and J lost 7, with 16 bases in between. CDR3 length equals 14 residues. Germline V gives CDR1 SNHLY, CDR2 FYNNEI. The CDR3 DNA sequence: TGTGCCAGCAGTGACCGCAGGTACCTACGAGAGCAGTACTTC. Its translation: CASSDRRYLREQYF.